The 24 T cell receptor beta chains listed next were all sequenced from one sample in a study of T cells after yellow fever vaccination. TCRdb re-derived calls from the 5' RACE reads in MiXCR, one entry per CDR3 protein. This table has some 670,000 distinct CDR3 sequences, about 12% appearing once. The sample was PBMCs, taken on the day of the yellow fever booster vaccination. These receptors were obtained from a man aged 25-40 years who received the YFV17D yellow fever vaccine.

There are a few counts of this clonotype. The J gene is TRBJ1-5, the V gene TRBV21-1; the table's D call TRBD1 went unverified against the DNA. TRBV21-1 is annotated as a pseudogene. The CDR3 sequence is 16 residues long. The chain's CDR3 is CASSNPGSGRGQPQHF. The CDR3 bases are TGTGCCAGCAGCAATCCGGGGTCCGGACGCGGTCAGCCCCAGCATTTT.

This clonotype turned up a few times. The chain has TRBV29-1 and TRBJ2-7; D is possibly TRBD2 (6 bases). The V and J ends lost 6 bases and 3 bases respectively, with 12 bases between them. CDR1 is SQVTM and CDR2 is ANQGSEA in the germline V gene. The CDR3 covers 12 residues. The CDR3 here is CSVAGPIYEQYF. CDR3 nucleotide sequence: TGCAGCGTGGCGGGACCTATCTACGAGCAGTACTTC.

The CDR3 DNA reads as TGTGCCAGCAGCGGCCCCGGGACGGAGGGGATGAACACTGAAGCTTTCTTT. Translating gives CASSGPGTEGMNTEAFF. The chain is built from TRBV9 and TRBJ1-1; maybe TRBD1 (5 bases). Germline CDR1 and CDR2: SGDLS and YYNGEE. V gave up 3 bases and J gave up 0 bases, with 18 bases separating them. The length of the CDR3 is 17 residues.

The chain carries TRBV12-3 or TRBV12-4 and TRBJ2-1; TRBD2 matches 8 bases. Trimming removed 5 bases from V and 7 bases from J; junction bases left unmatched: 10. The CDR3 length is 15 residues. The CDR3 DNA is TGTGCCAGCAGTGACCCCGGGACTAGGGGTAATGAGCAGTTCTTC. Amino acid sequence: CASSDPGTRGNEQFF.

The chain employs TRBV20-1 and TRBJ2-7, with 9 positions matching TRBD2. The CDR3 totals 14 residues. Germline trimming cut 2 bases from V and 2 bases from J; bases unmatched to any gene: 4. CDR1 and CDR2 (germline): DFQATT, SNEGSKA (reference sequence). The CDR3 loop reads CSARSGGQTYEQYF. The DNA of the CDR3 is TGCAGTGCTAGAAGCGGGGGGCAGACCTACGAGCAGTACTTC.

This clonotype was found a few times. V is TRBV24-1 and J is TRBJ2-2, with D tentatively TRBD1 (6 bases). This CDR3 spans 16 amino acids. V lost 4 bases and J 1 base, leaving 12 bases between the germline ends. The germline V gene has CDR1 KGHDR and CDR2 SFDVKD. CDR3 residues: CATSDPSGVNTGELFF. CDR3 nucleotides: TGTGCCACCAGTGACCCGTCAGGGGTGAACACCGGGGAGCTGTTTTTT.

The CDR3 nucleotides read TGTGCCAGCAGTTATGGGGCTAGCGGGAGGAAGCCATACGAGCAGTACTTC. Encoded protein: CASSYGASGRKPYEQYF. The chain couples TRBV6-2 or TRBV6-3 to TRBJ2-7; TRBD2 matches 11 bases. J gave up 4 bases and V 3 bases, and 11 bases lay outside the gene matches. The germline CDR1 and CDR2 sequences are MNHEY and SVGEGT. CDR3 length: 17 residues.

The J gene is TRBJ2-7, the V gene TRBV5-1, with 9 bases fitting TRBD2. The length of the CDR3 is 16 residues. Germline-derived CDR1 and CDR2 are SGHRS and YFSETQ. The V and J ends lost 0 bases and 2 bases, in that order; junction bases with no gene match: 6. CDR3 sequence (DNA): TGCGCCAGCAGCTTGGCCAACAGCGGGAGGACCTACGAGCAGTACTTC. It translates to CASSLANSGRTYEQYF.

This clonotype was counted between two and nine times. The chain combines TRBV6-2 or TRBV6-3 with TRBJ2-2; TRBD2 might be the D (5 bases). Germline values: CDR1 MNHEY, CDR2 SVGEGT. This CDR3 has 14 residues. V was shortened by 4 bases and J by 6 bases, with 12 bases between the two germline ends. This chain's CDR3 is CASSWAPSSGELFF. The CDR3 nucleotides read TGTGCCAGCAGTTGGGCTCCTAGCTCCGGGGAGCTGTTTTTT.

This clonotype was found a few times. The gene calls are TRBV11-3 and TRBJ2-1; D not certain. CDR1 is SGHNT and CDR2 is YENEEA in the germline V gene. Trimming took off 2 bases at V and 9 bases at J, with 8 bases between the two ends. CDR3 length equals 12 residues. The CDR3 loop is CASSLNWGEQFF. The CDR3 DNA sequence: TGTGCCAGCAGCTTAAACTGGGGTGAGCAGTTCTTC.

There are a few counts of this clonotype. The rearrangement joins TRBV7-9 to TRBJ2-1; TRBD2 aligns across 8 bases. This CDR3 comprises 17 residues. Trimming took 0 bases from V and 10 from J; bases not matched to a gene: 14. Germline CDR1 is SEHNR and CDR2 is FQNEAQ (reference sequence). The CDR3 spells CASSLARSGDLLGEQFF. Written as DNA, the CDR3 is TGTGCCAGCAGCTTAGCGCGTAGCGGGGACCTTCTTGGGGAGCAGTTCTTC. The full variable domain, completed using reference TRBV7-9 and TRBJ2-1, is DTGVSQNPRHKITKRGQNVTFRCDPISEHNRLYWYRQTLGQGPEFLTYFQNEAQLEKSRLLSDRFSAERPKGSFSTLEIQRTEQGDSAMYLCASSLARSGDLLGEQFFGPGTRLTVL.

This chain connects TRBV12-3 or TRBV12-4 to TRBJ2-1, with 7 bases fitting TRBD2. Unmatched junction bases numbered 11, after V lost 6 bases and J lost 6 bases. This CDR3 is built from 15 residues. CDR3 DNA: TGTGCCAGCAGCCTTAGCGGGTCGCGCGGCAATGAGCAGTTCTTC. This codes for CASSLSGSRGNEQFF.

V is TRBV28 and J is TRBJ2-1; D is perhaps TRBD1 or TRBD2 (5 bases each). Trimming took 8 bases from V and 8 from J, leaving 16 bases between them. This CDR3 has 13 residues. Looked up from germline, CDR1 is MDHEN and CDR2 is SYDVKM. The CDR3 is CASHGTPLHEQFF. The CDR3 bases are TGTGCCAGCCACGGGACCCCGCTCCATGAGCAGTTCTTC.

J is TRBJ2-5 and V is TRBV5-1; no definite D call. Germline CDR1 SGHRS, CDR2 YFSETQ. This CDR3 has 15 residues. Trimming shortened V by 0 bases and J by 2 bases, and 11 bases separated the two germline ends. This CDR3 reads CASSLGAAIQETQYF. The CDR3 DNA follows: TGCGCCAGCAGCTTGGGTGCCGCGATACAAGAGACCCAGTACTTC.

The V and J genes are TRBV3-1 and TRBJ2-7, with D possibly being TRBD2 (6 bases). The CDR3 sequence is 15 residues long. Germline V gives CDR1 LGHDT, CDR2 YNNKEL (reference sequence). The V and J ends lost 4 bases and 0 bases respectively, with 13 bases between them. This CDR3 reads CASSLLAESSYEQYF. CDR3 bases: TGTGCCAGCAGCCTTTTAGCGGAGAGCTCCTACGAGCAGTACTTC.

V gene TRBV5-1 combines with J gene TRBJ2-1; 13 bases are shared with TRBD2. Trimming took 7 bases from V and 7 from J; bases not matched to a gene: 8. The CDR3 consists of 15 residues. Germline CDR1 SGHRS, CDR2 YFSETQ. Here the CDR3 DNA reads TGCGCCAGCGGCGGCGGGACTAGCGGGAATAATGAGCAGTTCTTC. Protein: CASGGGTSGNNEQFF.

This chain joins TRBV10-3 and TRBJ2-5; the D gene is possibly TRBD1 (5 bases). V lost 4 bases and J 3 bases, leaving 9 bases between the germline ends. CDR1 ENHRY and CDR2 SYGVKD come from the germline V gene. The CDR3 totals 13 residues. The CDR3 region is CAISAAQEETQYF. The DNA for the CDR3 is TGTGCCATCAGTGCGGCACAGGAAGAGACCCAGTACTTC.

V and J are TRBV5-1 and TRBJ2-2; no clear D gene. The CDR3 totals 15 residues. Germline V lookup: CDR1 SGHRS, CDR2 YFSETQ. V lost 0 bases to trimming and J lost 0 bases, with 6 bases between them. The chain's CDR3 is CASSLAPTNTGELFF. CDR3 DNA sequence: TGCGCCAGCAGCTTGGCCCCCACGAACACCGGGGAGCTGTTTTTT.

The chain has TRBV19 and TRBJ2-1; 7 nucleotides agree with TRBD2. Germline V gene lookup returns CDR1 LNHDA and CDR2 SQIVND (reference sequence). The CDR3 spans 13 residues. Trimming took 6 bases from V and 9 from J; bases not matched to a gene: 8. The chain's CDR3 is CASRRRESGEQFF. CDR3 nucleotide sequence: TGTGCCAGTAGGCGGCGGGAGTCAGGTGAGCAGTTCTTC.

In its sample, this clonotype was seen a few times. This chain links TRBV19 with TRBJ2-3; D is perhaps TRBD2 (6 bases). The CDR3 loop spans 16 amino acids. The V end was cut by 7 bases, the J end by 0 bases, with 17 bases between. The germline V gene encodes CDR1 LNHDA and CDR2 SQIVND (reference sequence). The CDR3 bases are TGTGCCAGTAACCCCCGCCTAGCGCCTAGCACAGATACGCAGTATTTT. This encodes CASNPRLAPSTDTQYF.

The V gene is TRBV10-3, the J gene TRBJ2-7, with TRBD2 matching 7 bases. The V gene's germline CDR1 is ENHRY and CDR2 SYGVKD. The CDR3 contains 11 residues. The trim removed 4 bases at V and 7 bases at J, leaving 1 base unmatched. Here the CDR3 reads CAISGGGEQYF. CDR3 DNA: TGTGCCATCAGTGGCGGGGGAGAGCAGTACTTC.

In this sample, this clonotype turned up many times. V is TRBV29-1 and J is TRBJ2-3; D uncertain. The V end was cut by 0 bases, the J end by 2 bases, with 12 bases between. The CDR3 sequence is 15 residues long. The germline V gene encodes CDR1 SQVTM and CDR2 ANQGSEA. The CDR3 protein is CSVEEGSFDTDTQYF. Here the CDR3 DNA reads TGCAGCGTTGAAGAGGGTAGCTTCGACACAGATACGCAGTATTTT.

The chain links TRBV10-2 to TRBJ2-1; D not certain. The CDR3 is made up of 12 amino acids. The V gene's germline CDR1 is WSHSY and CDR2 SAAADI. V lost 0 bases and J 11 bases, leaving 8 bases between the germline ends. The CDR3: CASSESFEKQFF. CDR3 sequence (DNA): TGCGCCAGCAGTGAGTCGTTTGAGAAGCAGTTCTTC.

The J gene is TRBJ1-1, the V gene TRBV7-6; TRBD1 matches 8 bases. Germline V gene data show CDR1 as SGHVS and CDR2 as FNYEAQ. The ends lost 3 bases at V and 4 bases at J; junction bases unmatched: 19. CDR3 length: 19 amino acids. The CDR3 loop is CASSLSPFPTGGKGTEAFF. DNA of the CDR3: TGTGCCAGCAGCTTGAGCCCGTTCCCTACAGGGGGTAAAGGCACTGAAGCTTTCTTT.